Below, 14 T cell receptor beta chains from the same sample are listed, as sequenced in a study of T cells in narcolepsy. Repertoires were generated with immunoSEQ multiplex PCR, while TCRdb's copy carries only in-frame clones and drops some. The sample includes approximately 40,000 clones, approximately 89% seen only once; the top ten take 1% to 1.5%. The specimen sequenced was CD45RA- memory CD4+ T cells from PBMCs. These receptors came from a human donor with narcolepsy.

The rearrangement uses TRBV19 and TRBJ1-2, with D possibly matching TRBD1 (5 bases). CDR3 size: 14 residues. CDR1 is LNHDA, CDR2 SQIVND, per germline (reference sequence). With 3 bases removed from V and 4 bases from J, the gap between germline ends came to 12 bases. The DNA for the CDR3 is TGTGCCAGTAGTATTCCACAGGTCGGCTATGGCTACACCTTC. Its translation is CASSIPQVGYGYTF.

V usage is TRBV11-2 and J usage is TRBJ1-5, with unresolved D. This CDR3 has 14 residues. CDR1 is SGHAT, CDR2 FQNNGV, per germline. V lost 5 bases and J lost 5, with 13 bases in between. The CDR3 DNA is TGTGCCAGCAGCCCACTTGGGAGTTATCAGCCCCAGCATTTT. It encodes CASSPLGSYQPQHF.

Concerning this clone: Other nucleotide sequences in the sample specify the same CDR3. V is TRBV2 and J is TRBJ1-2; D gene uncertain. Germline loops: CDR1 SNHLY, CDR2 FYNNEI. There are 11 residues in the CDR3. Trimming removed 8 bases from V and 5 bases from J, with 9 bases in between. The CDR3 DNA follows: TGTGCCAGCTCTCAGGAATATGGCTACACCTTC. It encodes CASSQEYGYTF. The full variable domain, in which reference TRBV2 and TRBJ1-2 provide the parts outside the CDR3, is EPEVTQTPSHQVTQMGQEVILRCVPISNHLYFYWYRQILGQKVEFLVSFYNNEISEKSEIFDDQFSVERPDGSNFTLKIRSTKLEDSAMYFCASSQEYGYTFGSGTRLTVV.

The CDR3 DNA sequence: TGTGCCAGCAGCCCCCGCGGCGCGGGACCGCAGTATTTT. The encoded protein is CASSPRGAGPQYF. The J gene is TRBJ2-3, the V gene TRBV9, with D possibly TRBD2 on 6 matching bases. This CDR3 has 13 amino acids. The germline V gene has CDR1 SGDLS and CDR2 YYNGEE. V was pared by 4 bases and J by 10 bases, with 16 bases between.

The chain couples TRBV9 to TRBJ2-5; TRBD1 matches at 12 bases. The J call is uncertain, as TRBJ2-7 better fits the DNA end. The CDR3 loop spans 15 amino acids. Germline CDR1 SGDLS, CDR2 YYNGEE. The CDR3 DNA is TGTGCCAGCAGCACCACCGGGACAGGGGGCAACGAGCAGTACTTC. It yields the protein CASSTTGTGGNEQYF.

This chain uses TRBV9 with TRBJ2-1, with D possibly TRBD2 on 6 matching bases. Germline V gene data show CDR1 as SGDLS and CDR2 as YYNGEE. V shed 7 bases and J shed 6 bases, with 17 bases lying between them. The CDR3 length is 14 residues. The chain's CDR3 is CASSRTGVGNEQFF. The DNA for the CDR3 is TGTGCCAGCTCGAGGACGGGAGTTGGCAATGAGCAGTTCTTC. The variable domain in full, completed from reference TRBV9 and TRBJ2-1, reads DSGVTQTPKHLITATGQRVTLRCSPRSGDLSVYWYQQSLDQGLQFLIQYYNGEERAKGNILERFSAQQFPDLHSELNLSSLELGDSALYFCASSRTGVGNEQFFGPGTRLTVL.

The chain joins TRBV5-1 to TRBJ2-3; 10 bases line up with TRBD1. V was clipped by 4 bases and J by 0 bases; unmatched bases: 5. Germline lookup yields CDR1 SGHRS and CDR2 YFSETQ. The CDR3 consists of 16 residues. The CDR3 protein is CASSLGQGVSTDTQYF. CDR3 coding DNA: TGCGCCAGCAGCCTAGGACAGGGGGTGAGCACAGATACGCAGTATTTT.

This clone was seen more than once but under ten times. This rearrangement joins TRBV27 to TRBJ2-7, with TRBD2 matching 9 bases. The CDR3 runs to 13 residues. The germline V gene encodes CDR1 MNHEY and CDR2 SMNVEV (reference sequence). Unmatched junction bases numbered 5, after V lost 6 bases and J lost 5 bases. The CDR3 nucleotides are TGTGCCAGCAGGTTAGCGGGAGCCCACGAGCAGTACTTC. Protein: CASRLAGAHEQYF.

The chain carries TRBV18 and TRBJ1-1; D is ambiguous. Germline CDR1 and CDR2: KGHSH and LQKENI. V was cut by 3 bases and J by 1 base, with 6 bases left in between. The CDR3 has 13 amino acids. The CDR3 DNA sequence: TGTGCCAGCTCACCCCAGACGAACACTGAAGCTTTCTTT. Translated, it gives CASSPQTNTEAFF.

This clone was seen just once. The V call is TRBV12-5, the J call TRBJ2-5; the D is unclear. The length of the CDR3 is 13 residues. The germline CDR1 and CDR2 sequences are LGHNT and FRNRAP. V lost 3 bases and J 1 base, leaving 6 bases between the germline ends. The CDR3 DNA sequence: TGTGCTAGTGGTTTTGCGGCCCAAGAGACCCAGTACTTC. Its translation: CASGFAAQETQYF.

The chain joins TRBV7-2 to TRBJ1-1; no clear D. From germline, CDR1 is SGHTA and CDR2 FQGNSA. The CDR3 contains 15 residues. The V gene lost 5 bases and the J gene lost 1 base, with 14 bases spanning the gap. CDR3 DNA sequence: TGTGCCAGCAGCGCCAACGCCGGCTGGAACACTGAAGCTTTCTTT. Amino acids: CASSANAGWNTEAFF.

This sequence joins TRBV6-6 and TRBJ1-6; D gene unclear. Germline CDR1 MNHNY, CDR2 SVGAGI (reference sequence). V lost 6 bases and J 14 bases, leaving 14 bases between the germline ends. The CDR3 is 12 residues long. The CDR3 region has the DNA TGTGCCAGCAGGGACCGGGTAATGGCCCTCCACTTT. This gives the protein CASRDRVMALHF.

There are a few counts of this clone. The chain recombines TRBV5-1 with TRBJ1-6; D not certain. The CDR3 runs 13 residues. V lost 4 bases to trimming and J lost 5 bases, with 7 bases between them. Germline loops: CDR1 SGHRS, CDR2 YFSETQ. The CDR3 nucleotides are TGCGCCAGCAGCGACTACAATAATTCACCCCTCCACTTT. The encoded protein is CASSDYNNSPLHF.

The V call is TRBV7-3, the J call TRBJ2-5, with D perhaps matching TRBD2 (6 bases). CDR1 and CDR2 from the germline V gene are SGHTA and FQGTGA. V dropped 1 base and J dropped 5 bases, with 8 bases sitting between them. The CDR3 extends over 13 amino acids. CDR3 amino acids: CASSLRRGETQYF. The DNA for the CDR3 is TGTGCCAGCAGCTTAAGGCGGGGTGAGACCCAGTACTTC.